This T cell receptor (beta chain) was captured in a study of post-analysis software for immune sequencing data (dated by TCRdb to between 2014 and 2017). At the level of the whole study: Relapsing-remitting, secondary progressive and progressive-relapsing multiple sclerosis were recorded as disease courses, and subtype annotation was lacking for some patients. The multiple sclerosis patient repertoires were compared with ten to eleven previously published healthy control repertoires from donors aged about 6 to 26 years. A subset of samples was prepared in parallel using single-end sample barcoding, then pooled and co-amplified after Illumina adapter ligation.

Library creation used PCR. TCRdb names Illumina HiSeq 2500 as the instrument used. To reduce PCR and sequencing biases, unique molecular identifiers were incorporated into the TCR beta cDNA libraries. Every 1 to 10 million input T cells yielded about 500,000 cDNA molecules, meaning each molecule approximated one T cell. The patient libraries were prepared and sequenced using the same protocol as the earlier healthy control dataset. Samples belonging to the same batch were prepared together, multiplexed and sequenced on a shared HiSeq lane. As for the authors' bioinformatics: MIGEC handled the raw barcoded reads, throwing out single-read molecular identifier groups before consensus assembly and CDR3 extraction. VDJtools was used for post-analysis of the clonotype tables, with diversity normalized by down-sampling every dataset to the smallest sample size. To correct batch-related cross-sample contamination, repertoire overlap clustering matched CDR3 amino acid sequences but not nucleotide sequences. The public reads were run again by TCRdb, first through fastp at Q25 and then through MiXCR, and only productive beta chains were kept. Merged by CDR3 protein, the rows form single entries marked with the most common genes and DNA. The V and J calls follow TCRdb's processing rather than the paper's. The sample table holds hundreds of thousands of distinct CDR3 sequences, of which roughly 45% were seen once. 9% to 14% of the sample rests with the top ten.

To demonstrate the VDJtools post-analysis software, TCR beta repertoires were profiled from the peripheral blood of about a dozen young patients with multiple sclerosis. The patients with multiple sclerosis were children and adolescents between about 6 and 16 years of age. On the study overall, not on this receptor specifically: Strong co-clustering of samples prepared in the same batch was shown by direct clustering with F measure, prompting a batch-effect correction. Significantly lower normalized Chao1 diversity was found in multiple sclerosis patients than in controls, suggesting substantial peripheral T-cell clonal expansion. The multiple sclerosis patient group was slightly younger than the control group.

With regard to this clonotype: Its antigen is currently not known. Base qualities are not at hand, and no much larger clone is one base apart.

This TCR was recovered from a girl aged 5 to 17 with multiple sclerosis. The sequenced sample consisted of blood.

The CDR3 region has the sequence CASSFGLAGDELGSDTQYF. Here is the DNA: TGCGCCAGCAGCTTCGGACTAGCGGGGGATGAATTGGGGTCGGATACGCAGTATTTT. This receptor chain uses TRBV5-1 and TRBJ2-3, with 13 junctional bases fitting TRBD2. The CDR3 contains 19 residues, cysteine and phenylalanine counted. Just CDR3 DNA is preserved here, 57 bases in frame from base 1. Looking up the germline V gene yields CDR1 SGHRS and CDR2 YFSETQ. Clipping removes 2 bases from V and 6 bases from J, with 15 as the unmatched junction base count.